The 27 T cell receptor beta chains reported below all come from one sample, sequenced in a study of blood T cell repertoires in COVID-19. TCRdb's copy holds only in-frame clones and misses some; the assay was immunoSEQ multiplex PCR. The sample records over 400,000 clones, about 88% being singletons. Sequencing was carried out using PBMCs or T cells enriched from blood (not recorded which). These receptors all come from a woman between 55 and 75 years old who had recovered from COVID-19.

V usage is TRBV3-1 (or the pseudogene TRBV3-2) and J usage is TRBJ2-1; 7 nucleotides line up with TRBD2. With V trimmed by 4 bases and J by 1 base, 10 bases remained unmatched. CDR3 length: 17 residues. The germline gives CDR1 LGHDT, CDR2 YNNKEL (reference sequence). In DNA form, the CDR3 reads TGTGCCAGCAGCCCCAACCTCTTAGCGGGTTCCTACAATGAGCAGTTCTTC. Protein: CASSPNLLAGSYNEQFF.

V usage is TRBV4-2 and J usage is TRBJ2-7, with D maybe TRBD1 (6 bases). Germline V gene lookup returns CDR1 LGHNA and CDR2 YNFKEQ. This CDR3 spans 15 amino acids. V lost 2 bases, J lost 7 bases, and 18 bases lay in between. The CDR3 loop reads CASSQRQALPFEQYV. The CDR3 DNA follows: TGTGCCAGCAGCCAAAGACAGGCCCTTCCATTTGAGCAGTACGTC.

The CDR3 bases are TGTGCCAGCAAATGGGCAGGGGATGATCAGCCCCAGCATTTT. It yields the protein CASKWAGDDQPQHF. The gene calls are TRBV6-5 and TRBJ1-5, with D tentatively TRBD1 (6 bases). CDR3 length: 14 residues. Trimming took off 7 bases at V and 5 bases at J, with 15 bases between the two ends. Germline CDR1 and CDR2: MNHEY and SVGAGI.

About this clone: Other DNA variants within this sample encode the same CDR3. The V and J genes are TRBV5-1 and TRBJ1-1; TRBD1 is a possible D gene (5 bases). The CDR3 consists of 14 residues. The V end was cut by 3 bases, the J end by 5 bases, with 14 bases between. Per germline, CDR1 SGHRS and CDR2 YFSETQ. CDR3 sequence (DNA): TGCGCCAGCAGCTCCGGACAAACGAATACTGAAGCTTTCTTT. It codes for CASSSGQTNTEAFF.

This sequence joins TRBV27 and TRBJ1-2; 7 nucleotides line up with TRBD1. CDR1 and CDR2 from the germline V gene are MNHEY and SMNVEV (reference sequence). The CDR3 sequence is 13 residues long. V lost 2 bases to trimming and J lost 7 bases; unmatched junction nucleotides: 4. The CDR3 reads CASSLAQGFGYTF. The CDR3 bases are TGTGCCAGCAGTTTAGCACAGGGGTTTGGCTACACCTTC.

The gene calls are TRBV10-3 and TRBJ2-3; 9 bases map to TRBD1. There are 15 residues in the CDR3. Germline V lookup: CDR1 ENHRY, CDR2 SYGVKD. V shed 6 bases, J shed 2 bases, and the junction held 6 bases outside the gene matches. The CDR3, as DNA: TGTGCCATCAGCTCCTGGACAGGGGCCACAGATACGCAGTATTTT. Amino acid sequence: CAISSWTGATDTQYF.

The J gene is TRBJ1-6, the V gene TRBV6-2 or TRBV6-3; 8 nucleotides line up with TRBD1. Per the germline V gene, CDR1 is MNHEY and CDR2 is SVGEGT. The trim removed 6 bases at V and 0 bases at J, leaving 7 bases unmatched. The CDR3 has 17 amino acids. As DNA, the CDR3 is TGTGCCAGCAGCATACTCGGACAGGGCTCCTATAATTCACCCCTCCACTTT. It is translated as CASSILGQGSYNSPLHF.

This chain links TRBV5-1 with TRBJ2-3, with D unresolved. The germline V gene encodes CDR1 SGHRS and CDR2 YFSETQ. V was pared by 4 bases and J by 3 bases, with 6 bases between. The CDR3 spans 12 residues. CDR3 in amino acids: CASSPPTDTQYF. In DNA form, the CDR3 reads TGCGCCAGCAGCCCCCCTACAGATACGCAGTATTTT.

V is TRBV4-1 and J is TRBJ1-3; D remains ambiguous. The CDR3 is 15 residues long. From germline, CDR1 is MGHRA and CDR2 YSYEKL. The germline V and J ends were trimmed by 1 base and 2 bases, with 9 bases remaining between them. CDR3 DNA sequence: TGCGCCAGCAGCCAAGCGACAAGTACTGGAAACACCATATATTTT. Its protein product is CASSQATSTGNTIYF.

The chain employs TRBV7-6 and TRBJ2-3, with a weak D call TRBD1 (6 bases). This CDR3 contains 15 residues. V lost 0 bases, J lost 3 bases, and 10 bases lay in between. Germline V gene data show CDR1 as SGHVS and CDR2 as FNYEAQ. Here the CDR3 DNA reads TGTGCCAGCAGCTTAGCCACAGGGTCGACAGATACGCAGTATTTT. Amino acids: CASSLATGSTDTQYF.

The chain's CDR3 is CASSSQTGIGTEAFF. Written as DNA, the CDR3 is TGTGCCAGCAGCTCGCAGACAGGGATTGGCACTGAAGCTTTCTTT. The chain carries TRBV7-8 and TRBJ1-1; TRBD1 matches at 7 bases. Per the germline V gene, CDR1 is SGHVS and CDR2 is FQNEAQ. The length of the CDR3 is 15 residues. The trim removed 4 bases at V and 4 bases at J, leaving 9 bases unmatched.

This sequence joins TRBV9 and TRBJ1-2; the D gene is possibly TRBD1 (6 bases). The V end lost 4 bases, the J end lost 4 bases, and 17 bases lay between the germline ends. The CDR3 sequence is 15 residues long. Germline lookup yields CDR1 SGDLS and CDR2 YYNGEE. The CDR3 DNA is TGTGCCAGCAGCCCCACGGGGGGGGGCAGCTATGGCTACACCTTC. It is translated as CASSPTGGGSYGYTF.

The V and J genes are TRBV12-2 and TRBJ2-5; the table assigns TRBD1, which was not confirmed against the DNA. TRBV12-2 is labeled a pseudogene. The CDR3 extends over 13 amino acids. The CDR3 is CASRYTGWETQYF. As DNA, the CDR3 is TGTGCAAGTCGCTATACAGGGTGGGAGACCCAGTACTTC.

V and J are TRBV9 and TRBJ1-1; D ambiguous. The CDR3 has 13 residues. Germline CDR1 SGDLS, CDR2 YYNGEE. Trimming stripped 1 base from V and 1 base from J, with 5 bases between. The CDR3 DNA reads TGTGCCAGCAGCGTACTAACGAACACTGAAGCTTTCTTT. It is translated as CASSVLTNTEAFF.

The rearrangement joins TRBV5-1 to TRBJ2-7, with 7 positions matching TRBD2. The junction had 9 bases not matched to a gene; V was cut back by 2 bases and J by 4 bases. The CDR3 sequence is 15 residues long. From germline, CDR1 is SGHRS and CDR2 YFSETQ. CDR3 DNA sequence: TGCGCCAGCAGCTTACCGGGGGGATATCGGTACGAGCAGTACTTC. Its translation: CASSLPGGYRYEQYF.

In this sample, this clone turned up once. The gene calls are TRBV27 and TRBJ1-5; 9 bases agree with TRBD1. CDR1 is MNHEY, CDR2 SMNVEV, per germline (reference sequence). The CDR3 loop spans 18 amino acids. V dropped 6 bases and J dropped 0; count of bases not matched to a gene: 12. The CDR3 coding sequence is TGTGCCAGCAGGGCCAGATTTGGGACAGGGTATAGCAATCAGCCCCAGCATTTT. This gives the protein CASRARFGTGYSNQPQHF.

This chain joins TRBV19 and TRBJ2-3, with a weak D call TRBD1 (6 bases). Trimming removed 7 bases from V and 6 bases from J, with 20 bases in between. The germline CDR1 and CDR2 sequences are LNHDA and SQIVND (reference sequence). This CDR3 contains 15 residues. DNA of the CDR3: TGTGCCAGTACCCCGGGGACACTTCGGGGCGATACGCAGTATTTT. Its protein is CASTPGTLRGDTQYF.

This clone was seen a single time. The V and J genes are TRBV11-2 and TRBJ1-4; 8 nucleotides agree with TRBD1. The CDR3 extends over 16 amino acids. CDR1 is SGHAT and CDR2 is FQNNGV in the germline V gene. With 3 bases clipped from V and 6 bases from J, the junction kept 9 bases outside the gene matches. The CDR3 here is CASSFDSGTGHEKLFF. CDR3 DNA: TGTGCCAGCAGCTTTGACTCTGGGACAGGCCATGAAAAACTGTTTTTT.

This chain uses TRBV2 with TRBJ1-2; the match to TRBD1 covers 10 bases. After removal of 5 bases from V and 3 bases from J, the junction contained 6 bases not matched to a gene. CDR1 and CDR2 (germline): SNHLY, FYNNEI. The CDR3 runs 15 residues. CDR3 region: CASSRRTGGDYGYTF. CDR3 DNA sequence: TGTGCCAGCAGTCGCCGGACAGGGGGGGACTATGGCTACACCTTC.

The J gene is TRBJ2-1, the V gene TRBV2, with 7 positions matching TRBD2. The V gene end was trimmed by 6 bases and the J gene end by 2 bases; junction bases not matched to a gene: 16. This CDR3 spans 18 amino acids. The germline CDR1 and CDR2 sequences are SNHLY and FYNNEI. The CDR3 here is CASRGLAGQAGAYNEQFF. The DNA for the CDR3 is TGTGCCAGCAGGGGTTTGGCAGGCCAGGCGGGGGCCTACAATGAGCAGTTCTTC.

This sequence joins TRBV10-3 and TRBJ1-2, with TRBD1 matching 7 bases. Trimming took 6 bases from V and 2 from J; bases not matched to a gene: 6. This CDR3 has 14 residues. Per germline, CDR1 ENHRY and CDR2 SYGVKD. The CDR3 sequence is CAIRRDSINYGYTF. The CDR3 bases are TGTGCCATCAGGAGGGACAGCATAAACTATGGCTACACCTTC.

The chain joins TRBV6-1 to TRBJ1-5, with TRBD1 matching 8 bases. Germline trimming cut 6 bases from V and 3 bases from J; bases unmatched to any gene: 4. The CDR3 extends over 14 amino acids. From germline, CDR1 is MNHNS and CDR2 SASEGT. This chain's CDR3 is CASRRTGINQPQHF. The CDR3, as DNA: TGTGCCAGCAGACGGACAGGGATCAATCAGCCCCAGCATTTT.

Here the CDR3 DNA reads TGTGCTACCGCCATAGCGGAAGAGACCCAGTACTTC. Protein product: CATAIAEETQYF. The rearrangement joins TRBV12-5 to TRBJ2-5; D may be TRBD2 (6 bases). CDR3 length equals 12 residues. Trimming stripped 10 bases from V and 3 bases from J, with 12 bases between. Germline CDR1 is LGHNT and CDR2 is FRNRAP.

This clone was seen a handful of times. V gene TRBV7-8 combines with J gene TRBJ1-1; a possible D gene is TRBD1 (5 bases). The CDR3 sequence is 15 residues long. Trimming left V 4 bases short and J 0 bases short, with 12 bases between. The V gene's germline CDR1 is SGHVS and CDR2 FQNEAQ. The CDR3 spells CASSYIWGMNTEAFF. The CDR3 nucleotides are TGTGCCAGCAGCTACATCTGGGGCATGAACACTGAAGCTTTCTTT.

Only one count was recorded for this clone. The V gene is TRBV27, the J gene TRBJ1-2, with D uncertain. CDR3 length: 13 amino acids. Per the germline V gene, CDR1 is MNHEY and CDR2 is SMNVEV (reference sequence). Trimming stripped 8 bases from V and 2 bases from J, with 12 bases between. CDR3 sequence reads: CASSDTRNYGYTF. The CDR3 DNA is TGTGCCAGCTCAGACACCCGAAACTATGGCTACACCTTC.

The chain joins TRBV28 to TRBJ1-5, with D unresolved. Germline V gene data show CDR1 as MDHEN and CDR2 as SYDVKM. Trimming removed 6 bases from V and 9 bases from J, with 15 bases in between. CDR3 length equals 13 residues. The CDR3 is CASSSQPRGPQHF. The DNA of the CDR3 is TGTGCCAGCAGCTCCCAGCCCCGAGGGCCCCAGCATTTT.

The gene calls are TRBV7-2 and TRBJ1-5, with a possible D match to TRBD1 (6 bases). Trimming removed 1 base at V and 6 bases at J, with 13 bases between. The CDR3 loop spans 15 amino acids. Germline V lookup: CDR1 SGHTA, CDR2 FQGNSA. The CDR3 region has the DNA TGTGCCAGCAGCTTAGAGGGGGGGGGCCGTCAGCCCCAGCATTTT. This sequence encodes CASSLEGGGRQPQHF. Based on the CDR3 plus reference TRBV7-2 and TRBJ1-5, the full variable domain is GAGVSQSPSNKVTEKGKDVELRCDPISGHTALYWYRQSLGQGLEFLIYFQGNSAPDKSGLPSDRFSAERTGGSVSTLTIQRTQQEDSAVYLCASSLEGGGRQPQHFGDGTRLSIL.